Detailed here is one T cell receptor beta chain. The sample comes from a study of blood T cell repertoires in COVID-19. Study information: Specimens from acute and convalescent COVID-19 originated in the United States, Italy and Spain.

Cohorts were assigned according to the clinical history that participants reported. Germline V gene lookup returns CDR1 SGHNT and CDR2 YENEEA. V lost 3 bases to trimming and J lost 1 base, with 17 bases between them. The CDR3 has 17 amino acids. As handled by the study authors: Cell counts per sample came from amplifying reference gene primers. Profiling relied on immunoSEQ multiplex PCR, and the TCRdb table lists in-frame clones only, not all of them. Clone size and V and J calls were adopted from that table, with D and trimming inferred from the DNA. The sample consists of under 300,000 clones, approximately 90% of them appearing once.

This receptor was taken from a woman aged 40-49 years with acute COVID-19. The rearrangement uses TRBV11-3 and TRBJ2-3, with D perhaps matching TRBD2 (6 bases). The sample was PBMCs or T cells enriched from blood (not recorded which). CDR3 region: CASSFLVGGVGTDTQYF. CDR3 DNA sequence: TGTGCCAGCAGCTTTTTAGTCGGCGGGGTCGGCACAGATACGCAGTATTTT.